The clone carrying this T cell receptor (beta chain) was found a few times. The antigen is undetermined. The entry originates in a study of shared clonotypes between healthy human individuals. General study points: Naive CD4 clonotypes overlapped across a handful of donors at roughly 5.1%. The study generally estimated greater richness for naive than memory subsets.

Assay: immunoSEQ multiplex PCR; the TCRdb copy retains only in-frame clones and omits some. The table records 2 million to 3 million clones, more than 90% of them present only once. Sequences were obtained from naive CD4+ T cells sorted from blood. Regarding subset: CD45RA+ positively selected. The sequence came from a man between 18 and 29 years old in good health.

CDR3 loop: CASSRGLLEKLFF. CDR3 bases: TGCGCCAGCAGTAGGGGACTCCTTGAAAAACTGTTTTTT. The genes are TRBV5-1 and TRBJ1-4, with D perhaps matching TRBD1 (5 bases). The germline CDR1 and CDR2 sequences are SGHRS and YFSETQ. Trimming cost V 5 bases and J 7 bases, with 12 bases left between them. The CDR3 length is 13 residues.